A single sample gave rise to the 18 T cell receptor beta chains below, sequenced in a study of blood T cell repertoires in COVID-19. This table comes from immunoSEQ multiplex PCR, and its TCRdb copy is limited to in-frame clones, with some not included. The profile shows a few hundred thousand clones, about nine tenths of them singletons. The sequenced sample consisted of PBMCs or T cells enriched from blood (not recorded which). Source of these receptors: a man between 40 and 49 years old who had recovered from COVID-19.

The rearrangement links TRBV12-3 or TRBV12-4 to TRBJ1-5; D not resolved. The CDR3 consists of 12 residues. Trimming removed 5 bases at V and 4 bases at J, with 6 bases between. In DNA, the CDR3 is TGTGCCAGCAGTGACGGGAATCAGCCCCAGCATTTT. Translated: CASSDGNQPQHF.

The rearrangement uses TRBV29-1 and TRBJ2-7, with a weak D call TRBD1 (5 bases). There are 14 residues in the CDR3. Per the germline V gene, CDR1 is SQVTM and CDR2 is ANQGSEA. The V gene lost 4 bases and the J gene lost 6 bases, with 19 bases spanning the gap. The CDR3 nucleotides read TGCAGCGTTGGTCGGGTATTCCAGGGCTCCGAGCAGTACTTC. This translates into CSVGRVFQGSEQYF.

The rearrangement joins TRBV6-6 to TRBJ2-7; D unresolved. The CDR3 is 13 residues long. The ends were cut back, 5 bases at V and 3 bases at J, with 11 bases in the middle. Germline CDR1 reads MNHNY; CDR2 reads SVGAGI (reference sequence). The CDR3 sequence is CASSLKINYEQYF. CDR3 nucleotide sequence: TGTGCCAGCAGTCTAAAAATAAACTACGAGCAGTACTTC.

This clone has a handful of counts. The chain couples TRBV2 to TRBJ1-2; D possibly corresponds to TRBD1 (5 bases). Germline CDR1 and CDR2: SNHLY and FYNNEI. This CDR3 spans 14 amino acids. The V gene lost 2 bases and the J gene lost 8 bases, with 15 bases spanning the gap. CDR3: CASSELTAARGYTF. CDR3 nucleotides: TGTGCCAGCAGTGAATTGACAGCCGCGAGAGGCTACACCTTC. The whole variable domain, remainder taken from reference TRBV2 and TRBJ1-2, is EPEVTQTPSHQVTQMGQEVILRCVPISNHLYFYWYRQILGQKVEFLVSFYNNEISEKSEIFDDQFSVERPDGSNFTLKIRSTKLEDSAMYFCASSELTAARGYTFGSGTRLTVV.

This clone was detected only once. The chain carries TRBV29-1 and TRBJ2-5; TRBD2 might be the D (6 bases). The CDR3 runs to 11 residues. The germline V gene has CDR1 SQVTM and CDR2 ANQGSEA. Deletions cut 5 bases from V and 4 bases from J, with 8 bases between. DNA of the CDR3: TGCAGCGTTCACGGGGGAGAGACCCAGTACTTC. Protein sequence: CSVHGGETQYF. Together with reference TRBV29-1 and TRBJ2-5, the CDR3 gives the full variable domain: SAVISQKPSRDICQRGTSLTIQCQVDSQVTMMFWYRQQPGQSLTLIATANQGSEATYESGFVIDKFPISRPNLTFSTLTVSNMSPEDSSIYLCSVHGGETQYFGPGTRLLVL.

The chain links TRBV19 to TRBJ1-1; maybe TRBD1 (5 bases). The length of the CDR3 is 15 residues. Germline assignment: CDR1 LNHDA and CDR2 SQIVND (reference sequence). The germline V and J ends were trimmed by 4 bases and 2 bases, with 14 bases remaining between them. The CDR3 reads CASSNPGGANTEAFF. The CDR3 nucleotides read TGTGCCAGTAGTAACCCGGGAGGGGCTAACACTGAAGCTTTCTTT.

This sequence joins TRBV9 and TRBJ1-4; D might be TRBD1 (6 bases). The CDR3 has 15 amino acids. V dropped 2 bases and J dropped 3 bases, with 11 bases sitting between them. The germline V gene has CDR1 SGDLS and CDR2 YYNGEE. CDR3 loop: CASSVSGVPNEKLFF. The CDR3 DNA follows: TGTGCCAGCAGCGTTTCAGGGGTCCCTAATGAAAAACTGTTTTTT. The whole variable domain, remainder taken from reference TRBV9 and TRBJ1-4, is DSGVTQTPKHLITATGQRVTLRCSPRSGDLSVYWYQQSLDQGLQFLIQYYNGEERAKGNILERFSAQQFPDLHSELNLSSLELGDSALYFCASSVSGVPNEKLFFGSGTQLSVL.

This clone has just one count. This sequence joins TRBV11-1 and TRBJ2-7; weak D call: TRBD1 (5 bases). CDR3 size: 13 residues. From germline, CDR1 is SGHAT and CDR2 FQDESV (reference sequence). Trimming stripped 4 bases from V and 2 bases from J, with 9 bases between. The CDR3 sequence: CASSYRPAYEQYF. CDR3 DNA sequence: TGTGCCAGCAGCTACAGGCCAGCCTACGAGCAGTACTTC.

The table lists this clone with a count of one. Here the CDR3 reads CASSGTKRDRGDTQYF. DNA for the CDR3: TGTGCCAGCAGCGGGACTAAGCGGGACCGTGGAGATACGCAGTATTTT. This rearrangement joins TRBV7-9 to TRBJ2-3; 7 nucleotides line up with TRBD2. CDR1 is SEHNR and CDR2 is FQNEAQ in the germline V gene (reference sequence). The CDR3 has 16 amino acids. V trimming: 5 bases; J trimming: 5 bases; junction bases outside the gene matches: 13.

Comment on this clone: Other DNA sequences in the sample encode the same CDR3. V is TRBV9 and J is TRBJ2-7, with D tentatively TRBD1 (5 bases). The CDR3 sequence is 14 residues long. The germline CDR1 and CDR2 sequences are SGDLS and YYNGEE. The germline V and J ends were trimmed by 0 bases and 3 bases, with 10 bases remaining between them. CDR3 bases: TGTGCCAGCAGCGTAGGGGGTGGACACTACGAGCAGTACTTC. Protein: CASSVGGGHYEQYF.

This chain connects TRBV19 to TRBJ1-1; 12 nucleotides agree with TRBD1. CDR3 size: 16 residues. With 7 bases clipped from V and 3 bases from J, the junction kept 9 bases outside the gene matches. Germline CDR1 reads LNHDA; CDR2 reads SQIVND (reference sequence). CDR3 sequence reads: CASMSGTGGAYTEAFF. The CDR3 region has the DNA TGTGCCAGTATGTCGGGGACAGGGGGCGCGTACACTGAAGCTTTCTTT.

The chain uses TRBV18 and TRBJ1-4; weak D call: TRBD1 (5 bases). CDR1 and CDR2 (germline): KGHSH, LQKENI. CDR3 length: 15 amino acids. The V end lost 0 bases, the J end lost 0 bases, and 5 bases lay between the germline ends. The CDR3 sequence: CASSPPTATNEKLFF. Written as DNA, the CDR3 is TGTGCCAGCTCACCACCGACAGCAACTAATGAAAAACTGTTTTTT.

The CDR3 nucleotides read TGTGCCAGCAGCCCTCCATCCGGGACAGGAGGGGAAGCTTTCTTT. Translation gives CASSPPSGTGGEAFF. V is TRBV28 and J is TRBJ1-1; 8 bases match TRBD1. With V trimmed by 6 bases and J by 8 bases, 14 bases remained unmatched. This CDR3 comprises 15 residues. Germline values: CDR1 MDHEN, CDR2 SYDVKM.

The genes are TRBV4-3 and TRBJ2-7; maybe TRBD1 (6 bases). Per germline, CDR1 LGHNA and CDR2 YSLEER. The CDR3 contains 17 residues. Deletions cut 0 bases from V and 7 bases from J, with 22 bases between. The CDR3 DNA is TGCGCCAGCAGCCAAGAGTGGAAGGGGGAACTTTCGGATGAGCAGTACTTC. Its translation: CASSQEWKGELSDEQYF.

The chain combines TRBV6-1 with TRBJ2-1; 8 bases are a match to TRBD2. V was clipped by 3 bases and J by 3 bases; unmatched bases: 1. The germline V gene has CDR1 MNHNS and CDR2 SASEGT. The CDR3 covers 14 residues. CDR3 protein: CASSEGLDYNEQFF. CDR3 coding DNA: TGTGCCAGCAGTGAGGGACTAGACTACAATGAGCAGTTCTTC.

Turning to this clone: Other DNA sequences in the sample encode the same CDR3. This rearrangement joins TRBV7-9 to TRBJ2-7; D is unresolved. The CDR3 sequence is 11 residues long. Per germline, CDR1 SEHNR and CDR2 FQNEAQ (reference sequence). Trimming left V 2 bases short and J 6 bases short, with 5 bases between. In nucleotides, the CDR3 is TGTGCCAGCAGCTTACTCTCCGAGCAGTACTTC. This encodes CASSLLSEQYF.

The V gene is TRBV5-1, the J gene TRBJ1-4; no clear D. This CDR3 has 14 amino acids. Germline CDR1 reads SGHRS; CDR2 reads YFSETQ. Trimming removed 3 bases at V and 7 bases at J, with 13 bases between. The CDR3 spells CASSSPMSGEKLFF. The CDR3 DNA is TGCGCCAGCAGCTCCCCTATGTCCGGTGAAAAACTGTTTTTT.

The chain has TRBV7-2 and TRBJ2-3; 12 nucleotides line up with TRBD2. V lost 5 bases to trimming and J lost 4 bases; unmatched junction nucleotides: 10. The CDR3 consists of 17 residues. The V gene's germline CDR1 is SGHTA and CDR2 FQGNSA. The CDR3 sequence: CASSTRTSGTGSDTQYF. Here the CDR3 DNA reads TGTGCCAGCAGCACCAGGACTAGCGGGACGGGCTCAGATACGCAGTATTTT.